The 32 T cell receptor beta chains reported below all come from one sample, sequenced in a study of cytomegalovirus exposure and HLA in healthy donors. The PCR contained 60 Vbeta and 13 Jbeta primers. Generated by immunoSEQ multiplex PCR, the TCRdb table keeps only in-frame clones and is missing some. The table lists approximately 150,000 clones, about two thirds of them singletons. Sequenced material: PBMCs. The receptor set was obtained from a human donor in good health.

The rearrangement uses TRBV10-3 and TRBJ2-5; a possible D gene is TRBD2 (5 bases). Germline V gene lookup returns CDR1 ENHRY and CDR2 SYGVKD. Trimming left V 6 bases short and J 2 bases short, with 10 bases between. This CDR3 region has 13 residues. The CDR3 DNA sequence: TGTGCCATCAGCCCGGGAAATCAAGAGACCCAGTACTTC. Its protein is CAISPGNQETQYF.

The chain uses TRBV9 and TRBJ2-7, with 7 bases matching TRBD1. The CDR3 consists of 15 residues. The ends lost 0 bases at V and 4 bases at J; junction bases unmatched: 7. CDR1 and CDR2 (germline): SGDLS, YYNGEE. The CDR3 DNA follows: TGTGCCAGCAGCGTAGCCACAGGGGCCCGTTACGAGCAGTACTTC. It translates to CASSVATGARYEQYF.

This clone came up once. This chain joins TRBV10-3 and TRBJ1-3; TRBD1 might be the D (6 bases). The CDR3 consists of 18 residues. The V end was cut by 2 bases, the J end by 0 bases, with 17 bases between. The V gene's germline CDR1 is ENHRY and CDR2 SYGVKD. The CDR3 DNA reads TGTGCCATCAGTGAGGGGGGCGTCCGGATCCTCTCTGGAAACACCATATATTTT. Its translation: CAISEGGVRILSGNTIYF.

This clone was counted only a few times. The genes are TRBV27 and TRBJ2-7; 13 bases match TRBD2. Per the germline V gene, CDR1 is MNHEY and CDR2 is SMNVEV (reference sequence). V shed 5 bases and J 2 bases; nucleotides not matched to a gene: 6. The CDR3 is made up of 16 amino acids. This CDR3 reads CASSIQGLAGTYEQYF. CDR3 DNA: TGTGCCAGCAGTATCCAGGGACTAGCGGGGACCTACGAGCAGTACTTC.

A few counts support this clone. J is TRBJ1-5 and V is TRBV11-2; D is perhaps TRBD1 (5 bases). V lost 5 bases and J 9 bases, leaving 17 bases between the germline ends. The CDR3 is 14 amino acids. Germline V gene sequence: CDR1 SGHAT, CDR2 FQNNGV. The CDR3 sequence: CASSVTGIFRPQHF. The CDR3 region has the DNA TGTGCCAGCAGCGTAACAGGTATTTTTAGGCCCCAGCATTTT.

The V and J genes are TRBV5-4 and TRBJ1-2; D may be TRBD1 (6 bases). The CDR3 has 14 residues. CDR1 is SGHNT, CDR2 YYREEE, per germline (reference sequence). V shed 4 bases and J shed 6 bases, with 16 bases lying between them. The CDR3 protein is CASSEQGVGDGYTF. The CDR3, as DNA: TGTGCCAGCAGCGAACAGGGTGTTGGGGATGGCTACACCTTC.

The rearrangement uses TRBV4-1 and TRBJ2-7; weak D call: TRBD2 (5 bases). The germline V and J ends were trimmed by 3 bases and 2 bases, with 14 bases remaining between them. The CDR3 is 15 amino acids. CDR1 is MGHRA, CDR2 YSYEKL, per germline. Written as DNA, the CDR3 is TGCGCCAGCAGCCATCCTAGCTCCCCAACCTACGAGCAGTACTTC. Translated: CASSHPSSPTYEQYF.

This chain uses TRBV6-6 with TRBJ2-5, with unresolved D. CDR1 is MNHNY and CDR2 is SVGAGI in the germline V gene (reference sequence). The CDR3 contains 12 residues. V lost 6 bases, J lost 5 bases, and 10 bases lay in between. CDR3 in DNA: TGTGCCAGCAGCCTACTCAGGGAGACCCAGTACTTC. Its protein product is CASSLLRETQYF.

CDR3 coding DNA: TGTGCCAGCAGCGGGACTAGCGGGGACTACAGCACAGATACGCAGTATTTT. Translation: CASSGTSGDYSTDTQYF. The chain couples TRBV9 to TRBJ2-3; TRBD2 aligns across 12 bases. Germline assignment: CDR1 SGDLS and CDR2 YYNGEE. After removal of 3 bases from V and 0 bases from J, the junction contained 5 bases not matched to a gene. The CDR3 runs 17 residues.

The chain links TRBV7-8 to TRBJ2-2; D might be TRBD1 (5 bases). Trimming left V 1 base short and J 6 bases short, with 9 bases between. In germline, CDR1 is SGHVS, CDR2 FQNEAQ. The CDR3 runs 14 residues. The DNA for the CDR3 is TGTGCCAGCAGCTTAGTGGTAGGGGCCGGGGAGCTGTTTTTT. Its protein is CASSLVVGAGELFF.

The chain uses TRBV11-2 and TRBJ2-7; 14 bases fit TRBD2. Per the germline V gene, CDR1 is SGHAT and CDR2 is FQNNGV. This CDR3 is 15 amino acids long. Trimming cost V 5 bases and J 2 bases; bases outside gene matches: 2. Here the CDR3 DNA reads TGTGCCAGCAGCGCGACTAGCGGGGGGGCCTACGAGCAGTACTTC. As protein: CASSATSGGAYEQYF.

The chain uses TRBV9 and TRBJ2-5; 8 nucleotides match TRBD2. V shed 3 bases and J 5 bases; nucleotides not matched to a gene: 12. Germline V gene data show CDR1 as SGDLS and CDR2 as YYNGEE. CDR3 length: 16 residues. The CDR3 nucleotides are TGTGCCAGCAGCGCCTCTCCGGGACTAGTAGCGGAGACCCAGTACTTC. It yields the protein CASSASPGLVAETQYF.

The chain carries TRBV5-3 and TRBJ2-7; 8 bases match TRBD1. TRBV5-3 is filed as an ORF, its function uncertain. Trimming at V came to 4 bases and at J to 7 bases, leaving 4 bases not matched to a gene. The length of the CDR3 is 12 residues. In DNA, the CDR3 is TGTGCCAGAAGCCCCAGGGGGCAGGAGCAGTACTTC. Its translation is CARSPRGQEQYF.

The chain carries TRBV21-1 and TRBJ2-1; TRBD2 is the table's D call, not checked against the DNA. TRBV21-1 is labeled a pseudogene. The CDR3 has 14 amino acids. Here the CDR3 DNA reads TGTGCCAGCAGCAAAGCGCGGCCAAGCGCATTGCAGTTCTTC. Translated, it gives CASSKARPSALQFF.

The chain uses TRBV6-6 and TRBJ1-2; TRBD1 is a possible D gene (5 bases). Germline CDR1 is MNHNY and CDR2 is SVGAGI (reference sequence). The V end lost 2 bases, the J end lost 7 bases, and 11 bases lay between the germline ends. The CDR3 extends over 13 amino acids. CDR3 nucleotide sequence: TGTGCCAGCAGTTACGGGGGGGAGGGTGGCTACACCTTC. Its translation: CASSYGGEGGYTF.

This chain connects TRBV5-1 to TRBJ2-1; 9 bases align to TRBD1. The CDR3 has 16 amino acids. Germline V gene lookup returns CDR1 SGHRS and CDR2 YFSETQ. Trimming took 8 bases from V and 6 from J; bases not matched to a gene: 15. CDR3 nucleotides: TGCGCCAGTTCTTCCCCTGGGGGACAGGGTATCAATGAGCAGTTCTTC. This translates into CASSSPGGQGINEQFF.

The J gene is TRBJ2-1, the V gene TRBV18, with a possible D match to TRBD1 (5 bases). In germline, CDR1 is KGHSH, CDR2 LQKENI. V was pared by 3 bases and J by 0 bases, with 12 bases between. The CDR3 spans 16 residues. Here the CDR3 DNA reads TGTGCCAGCTCACCGGAGCGACAGAGCTCCTACAATGAGCAGTTCTTC. Its translation is CASSPERQSSYNEQFF. The whole variable domain, remainder taken from reference TRBV18 and TRBJ2-1, is NAGVMQNPRHLVRRRGQEARLRCSPMKGHSHVYWYRQLPEEGLKFMVYLQKENIIDESGMPKERFSAEFPKEGPSILRIQQVVRGDSAAYFCASSPERQSSYNEQFFGPGTRLTVL.

In DNA, the CDR3 is TGTGCCAGCAGACGAACGGACAGGCAGAACACTGAAGCTTTCTTT. Amino acids: CASRRTDRQNTEAFF. This chain joins TRBV5-6 and TRBJ1-1, with 7 positions matching TRBD1. After removal of 5 bases from V and 1 base from J, the junction contained 8 bases not matched to a gene. This CDR3 has 15 residues. Germline V gene sequence: CDR1 SGHDT, CDR2 YYEEEE.

This clone was picked up a small number of times. The chain is built from TRBV4-1 and TRBJ1-5, with 7 bases identical to TRBD1. CDR1 is MGHRA and CDR2 is YSYEKL in the germline V gene. The CDR3 is 18 amino acids. J was trimmed by 3 bases and V by 0 bases; bases with no gene match: 11. CDR3 in amino acids: CASSQDPLTGLNNQPQHF. The CDR3 DNA reads as TGCGCCAGCAGCCAAGATCCCCTGACAGGGCTCAACAATCAGCCCCAGCATTTT.

This clone was seen just once. The V gene is TRBV7-2, the J gene TRBJ2-5; 7 bases are a match to TRBD2. Germline assignment: CDR1 SGHTA and CDR2 FQGNSA. CDR3 length: 15 amino acids. The trim removed 1 base at V and 4 bases at J, leaving 6 bases unmatched. DNA of the CDR3: TGTGCCAGCAGCTTAGGGGCGGGGGTGGGAGAGACCCAGTACTTC. It yields the protein CASSLGAGVGETQYF. The complete variable domain, with remaining parts taken from reference TRBV7-2 and TRBJ2-5, reads GAGVSQSPSNKVTEKGKDVELRCDPISGHTALYWYRQSLGQGLEFLIYFQGNSAPDKSGLPSDRFSAERTGGSVSTLTIQRTQQEDSAVYLCASSLGAGVGETQYFGPGTRLLVL.

The table lists this clone with a count of one. The chain joins TRBV7-9 to TRBJ2-5, with D tentatively TRBD1 (6 bases). Trimming removed 5 bases at V and 9 bases at J, with 19 bases between. The CDR3 is 14 amino acids. CDR1 SEHNR and CDR2 FQNEAQ come from the germline V gene (reference sequence). The chain's CDR3 is CASSPDPGAAAQYF. CDR3 sequence (DNA): TGTGCCAGCAGCCCCGACCCAGGGGCTGCGGCCCAGTACTTC.

This clone has a handful of counts. In DNA form, the CDR3 reads TGCGCCAGCAGCCCAAACCGGGACTCCCGCAATCAGCCCCAGCATTTT. The encoded protein is CASSPNRDSRNQPQHF. The chain is built from TRBV4-1 and TRBJ1-5, with D possibly being TRBD1 (5 bases). Germline-derived CDR1 and CDR2 are MGHRA and YSYEKL. The ends were cut back, 4 bases at V and 2 bases at J, with 15 bases in the middle. The CDR3 has 16 amino acids.

This clone has a single count. The chain joins TRBV7-9 to TRBJ2-7; TRBD1 matches at 10 bases. V trimming: 4 bases; J trimming: 3 bases; junction bases outside the gene matches: 9. The CDR3 runs to 16 residues. Germline CDR1 is SEHNR and CDR2 is FQNEAQ (reference sequence). DNA of the CDR3: TGTGCCAGCAGCTCCCCAGACAGGGGGCTCAGCTACGAGCAGTACTTC. It codes for CASSSPDRGLSYEQYF.

This clone was recorded a few times. This rearrangement joins TRBV4-1 to TRBJ2-5; D is perhaps TRBD2 (7 bases). The assigned J gene may be wrong: the sequence end matches TRBJ2-7 better. Germline lookup yields CDR1 MGHRA and CDR2 YSYEKL. The CDR3 loop spans 15 amino acids. CDR3 DNA sequence: TGCGCCAGCAGCCCCCCGGGGGCGGGGGACTACGAGCAGTACTTC. This translates into CASSPPGAGDYEQYF.

V and J are TRBV5-4 and TRBJ1-1; 7 nucleotides line up with TRBD1. CDR1 SGHNT and CDR2 YYREEE come from the germline V gene (reference sequence). J was trimmed by 0 bases and V by 6 bases; bases with no gene match: 8. CDR3 length equals 15 residues. Written as DNA, the CDR3 is TGTGCCAGCACAGGGGACAGATTTTTGAACACTGAAGCTTTCTTT. Its translation: CASTGDRFLNTEAFF.

The chain has TRBV5-3 and TRBJ2-7, with a tentative D call TRBD2 (6 bases). TRBV5-3 is classed as an ORF, of uncertain function. Trimming pared 0 bases from V and 2 bases from J, leaving 12 bases between. CDR3 length: 15 amino acids. The CDR3: CARSLVPGDPYEQYF. The CDR3 DNA is TGTGCCAGAAGCTTGGTCCCGGGGGACCCCTACGAGCAGTACTTC.

Notes on this clone: The sample carries other DNA sequences with the same CDR3. The V call is TRBV29-1, the J call TRBJ2-1, with 11 bases lining up with TRBD1. CDR3 length: 14 residues. Trimming removed 2 bases from V and 8 bases from J; junction bases left unmatched: 5. The V gene's germline CDR1 is SQVTM and CDR2 ANQGSEA. The CDR3, as DNA: TGCAGCGTTGAACGAGGACAGGGGGCTGATGAGCAGTTCTTC. It is translated as CSVERGQGADEQFF.

A few counts support this clone. V usage is TRBV5-4 and J usage is TRBJ2-5, with D perhaps matching TRBD1 (5 bases). V was trimmed by 0 bases and J by 5 bases, leaving 17 bases between them. This CDR3 has 16 residues. In germline, CDR1 is SGHNT, CDR2 YYREEE (reference sequence). This CDR3 is CASSLDGDSLWETQYF. CDR3 nucleotides: TGTGCCAGCAGCTTGGACGGCGACAGTCTTTGGGAGACCCAGTACTTC.

With respect to this clone: Germline and junction disagree at one end, which may indicate a read error. The chain couples TRBV19 to TRBJ2-5, with a weak D call TRBD2 (6 bases). Germline loops: CDR1 LNHDA, CDR2 SQIVND (reference sequence). The CDR3 spans 13 residues. The CDR3: CASSMGGQETQYF. The CDR3 DNA is TGTGCCAGCAGTATGGGGGGCCAAGAGACCCAGTACTTC.

This chain joins TRBV11-3 and TRBJ1-2; TRBD1 matches at 7 bases. The CDR3 has 14 amino acids. The junction had 9 bases not matched to a gene; V was cut back by 5 bases and J by 6 bases. Germline loops: CDR1 SGHNT, CDR2 YENEEA. The CDR3: CASSRDSHGNGYTF. The CDR3 DNA is TGTGCCAGCAGCCGGGACAGTCACGGGAATGGCTACACCTTC.

DNA for the CDR3: TGTGCCAGCAGCACCAACCGGGACAGGGGTAGGAAAGATACGCAGTATTTT. Its translation is CASSTNRDRGRKDTQYF. The rearrangement uses TRBV7-2 and TRBJ2-3; 10 nucleotides align to TRBD1. Germline CDR1 SGHTA, CDR2 FQGNSA. With V trimmed by 5 bases and J by 5 bases, 13 bases remained unmatched. CDR3 length equals 17 residues.

V is TRBV7-8 and J is TRBJ1-2; TRBD1 agrees at 8 bases. CDR1 is SGHVS, CDR2 FQNEAQ, per germline. With V trimmed by 1 base and J by 8 bases, 6 bases remained unmatched. CDR3 size: 14 residues. The CDR3 region is CASSLGAGTGGYTF. The CDR3 DNA is TGTGCCAGCAGCTTAGGGGCCGGGACAGGCGGCTACACCTTC.